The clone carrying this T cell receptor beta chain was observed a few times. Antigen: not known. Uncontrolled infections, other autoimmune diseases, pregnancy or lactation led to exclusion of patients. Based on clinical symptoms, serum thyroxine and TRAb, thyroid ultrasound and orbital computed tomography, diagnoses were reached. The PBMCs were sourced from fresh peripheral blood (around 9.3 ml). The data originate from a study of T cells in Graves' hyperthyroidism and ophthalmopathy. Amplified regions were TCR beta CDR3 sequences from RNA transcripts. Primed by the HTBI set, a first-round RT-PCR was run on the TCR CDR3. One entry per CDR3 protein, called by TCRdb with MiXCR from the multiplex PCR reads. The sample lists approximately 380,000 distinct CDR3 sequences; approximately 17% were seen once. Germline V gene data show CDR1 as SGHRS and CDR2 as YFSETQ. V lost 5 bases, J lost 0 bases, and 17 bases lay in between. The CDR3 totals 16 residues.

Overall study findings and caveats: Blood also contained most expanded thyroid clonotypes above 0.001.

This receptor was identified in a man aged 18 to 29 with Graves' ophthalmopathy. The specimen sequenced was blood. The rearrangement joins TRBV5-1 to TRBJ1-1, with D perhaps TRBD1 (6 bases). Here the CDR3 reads CASRAGQGIMNTEAFF. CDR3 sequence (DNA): TGCGCCAGCAGGGCAGGTCAGGGGATAATGAACACTGAAGCTTTCTTT.